The present T cell receptor beta chain was sequenced within a study of CD8 T cells in Susac syndrome. Study overall: Active disease was present in six of the sequenced Susac syndrome patients, whereas about 8 of them were in remission.

Reverse transcription used about 0.45 to 1 ug RNA and random hexamers. A multiplex approach, immunoSEQ multiplex PCR, amplified TCR beta CDR3 across 54 Vbeta and 13 Jbeta. One entry per CDR3 protein, called by TCRdb with MiXCR from the immunoSEQ multiplex PCR reads. Of some 130,000 distinct CDR3 sequences listed, more than 85% are singletons. CD8+ and CD4+ T cells circulating in blood were sequenced for TCR beta. Germline V CDR1 and CDR2: MNHNY, SVGAGI (reference sequence). Between the trimmed V and J ends, which lost 2 bases and 11 bases, there was a span of 13 bases. The CDR3 totals 13 residues. The chain links TRBV6-6 to TRBJ1-5; D uncertain. This TCR was sampled from a human donor with Susac syndrome. The sample was CD8+ T cells from PBMCs. CDR3 region: CASSYVDEAAQHF. CDR3 nucleotides: TGTGCCAGCAGTTACGTGGACGAGGCAGCCCAGCATTTT.